Listed here are 21 T cell receptor beta chains from one sample, sequenced in a study of a mutant IDH1 vaccine in newly diagnosed glioma. Documented time point: baseline, week 1 (first vaccination visit). Treatment reported: pre-vaccination baseline after standard-of-care therapy. The data were produced by immunoSEQ multiplex PCR, yet TCRdb's version contains in-frame clones alone and is incomplete. The sample shows around 54,000 clones, roughly 80% of them seen only once. This specimen consisted of PBMCs, obtained from a glioma patient treated with radiotherapy, temozolomide or both. The source is a man aged 18 to 35 with glioma.

The chain couples TRBV7-9 to TRBJ1-1, with D possibly being TRBD1 (5 bases). From germline, CDR1 is SEHNR and CDR2 FQNEAQ (reference sequence). Trimming took 5 bases from V and 6 from J, leaving 10 bases between them. The CDR3 length is 12 residues. The CDR3 nucleotides read TGTGCCAGCAGCGACGGGGGGGCTGAAGCTTTCTTT. Translation gives CASSDGGAEAFF.

This chain connects TRBV28 to TRBJ2-7; TRBD2 aligns across 12 bases. CDR3 length equals 18 residues. V gave up 6 bases and J gave up 2 bases; unmatched junction bases: 14. CDR1 is MDHEN and CDR2 is SYDVKM in the germline V gene. CDR3 DNA: TGTGCCAGCAGATTTAGGACTAGCGGGGTGGGTTTGGCCTACGAGCAGTACTTC. It yields the protein CASRFRTSGVGLAYEQYF.

The chain links TRBV9 to TRBJ1-4, with no clear D. Per germline, CDR1 SGDLS and CDR2 YYNGEE. Trimming shortened V by 3 bases and J by 8 bases, and 11 bases separated the two germline ends. CDR3 length: 13 residues. Here the CDR3 reads CASSGAPWEKLFF. The CDR3 DNA reads TGTGCCAGCAGCGGGGCCCCCTGGGAAAAACTGTTTTTT. The full variable domain, completed using reference TRBV9 and TRBJ1-4, is DSGVTQTPKHLITATGQRVTLRCSPRSGDLSVYWYQQSLDQGLQFLIQYYNGEERAKGNILERFSAQQFPDLHSELNLSSLELGDSALYFCASSGAPWEKLFFGSGTQLSVL.

This sequence joins TRBV7-9 and TRBJ1-2; no reliable D call. V shed 5 bases and J shed 8 bases, with 9 bases lying between them. The CDR3 runs 11 residues. Germline V lookup: CDR1 SEHNR, CDR2 FQNEAQ (reference sequence). CDR3 amino acids: CASSDYLGYTF. The CDR3 nucleotides read TGTGCCAGCAGCGACTACTTAGGCTACACCTTC.

This chain uses TRBV28 with TRBJ2-7, with TRBD1 matching 7 bases. The CDR3 is 17 residues long. Germline V CDR1 and CDR2: MDHEN, SYDVKM. V shed 3 bases and J 0 bases; nucleotides not matched to a gene: 11. CDR3 sequence reads: CASSFPLTGKSSYEQYF. The DNA for the CDR3 is TGTGCCAGCAGTTTCCCCCTGACAGGGAAGAGCTCCTACGAGCAGTACTTC. The full variable domain, rest sourced from reference TRBV28 and TRBJ2-7, is DVKVTQSSRYLVKRTGEKVFLECVQDMDHENMFWYRQDPGLGLRLIYFSYDVKMKEKGDIPEGYSVSREKKERFSLILESASTNQTSMYLCASSFPLTGKSSYEQYFGPGTRLTVT.

A few counts support this clone. This chain's CDR3 is CASSLVGSASGANVLTF. CDR3 sequence (DNA): TGTGCCAGCAGCTTAGTTGGCAGTGCCTCTGGGGCCAACGTCCTGACTTTC. The chain links TRBV7-2 to TRBJ2-6, with D hard to call. The V and J ends lost 1 base and 0 bases respectively, with 10 bases between them. The CDR3 runs 17 residues. In germline, CDR1 is SGHTA, CDR2 FQGNSA.

The chain couples TRBV6-5 to TRBJ1-2; D is unresolved. CDR1 and CDR2 from the germline V gene are MNHEY and SVGAGI. V was trimmed by 0 bases and J by 6 bases, leaving 14 bases between them. This CDR3 region has 15 residues. CDR3 region: CASSYSLKGADGYTF. CDR3 sequence (DNA): TGTGCCAGCAGTTACTCCCTCAAGGGCGCTGATGGCTACACCTTC.

The rearrangement joins TRBV5-6 to TRBJ2-5; 9 bases line up with TRBD1. CDR1 and CDR2 (germline): SGHDT, YYEEEE. After removal of 3 bases from V and 4 bases from J, the junction contained 13 bases not matched to a gene. The CDR3 length is 17 residues. The CDR3 nucleotides are TGTGCCAGCAGCTCCACGACCAGGACAGGGGCGGGAGAGACCCAGTACTTC. Translated, it gives CASSSTTRTGAGETQYF. Full variable domain (missing parts from reference TRBV5-6 and TRBJ2-5): DAGVTQSPTHLIKTRGQQVTLRCSPKSGHDTVSWYQQALGQGPQFIFQYYEEEERQRGNFPDRFSGHQFPNYSSELNVNALLLGDSALYLCASSSTTRTGAGETQYFGPGTRLLVL.

The V and J genes are TRBV5-1 and TRBJ2-7; 10 nucleotides agree with TRBD1. Germline V lookup: CDR1 SGHRS, CDR2 YFSETQ. The junction had 7 bases not matched to a gene; V was cut back by 3 bases and J by 4 bases. This CDR3 comprises 15 residues. The CDR3 sequence: CASSWSGQGVYEQYF. The CDR3 nucleotides read TGCGCCAGCAGCTGGTCCGGACAGGGGGTTTACGAGCAGTACTTC.

The chain combines TRBV10-3 with TRBJ1-2; D unclear. This CDR3 has 15 amino acids. Germline V lookup: CDR1 ENHRY, CDR2 SYGVKD. The V gene lost 4 bases and the J gene lost 5 bases, with 17 bases spanning the gap. The CDR3: CAISGQAWVLYGYTF. CDR3 DNA: TGTGCCATCAGTGGTCAAGCCTGGGTTCTTTATGGCTACACCTTC.

The gene calls are TRBV5-8 and TRBJ2-7; either TRBD1 or TRBD2 may fit D (6 bases each). V was clipped by 6 bases and J by 4 bases, with 20 bases between them. CDR1 is SGHTS, CDR2 YDEGEE, per germline. The CDR3 loop spans 15 amino acids. CDR3 DNA sequence: TGTGCCAGCACCTTCAGGGGAGGCGGTACTTACGAGCAGTACTTC. Its translation is CASTFRGGGTYEQYF.

The chain has TRBV10-3 and TRBJ2-1; 13 bases line up with TRBD2. V trimming: 2 bases; J trimming: 9 bases; junction bases outside the gene matches: 10. The CDR3 runs 17 residues. The germline V gene encodes CDR1 ENHRY and CDR2 SYGVKD. CDR3 amino acids: CAISEGMGTSGKGEQFF. CDR3 DNA sequence: TGTGCCATCAGTGAGGGCATGGGGACTAGCGGGAAGGGTGAGCAGTTCTTC.

The chain couples TRBV20-1 to TRBJ2-5; TRBD2 is a possible D gene (5 bases). Germline CDR1 reads DFQATT; CDR2 reads SNEGSKA (reference sequence). V lost 1 base and J lost 5, with 5 bases in between. The CDR3 spans 11 residues. CDR3 loop: CSARAGETQYF. CDR3 sequence (DNA): TGCAGTGCTAGAGCGGGGGAGACCCAGTACTTC.

This chain joins TRBV30 and TRBJ1-1; D is unresolved. CDR1 and CDR2 (germline): GTSNPN, SVGIG (reference sequence). V was shortened by 5 bases and J by 1 base, with 11 bases between the two germline ends. The CDR3 is made up of 13 amino acids. CDR3 nucleotides: TGTGCCTGGGCCCCAGCGGGGAACACTGAAGCTTTCTTT. Translating it yields CAWAPAGNTEAFF.

V and J are TRBV6-5 and TRBJ1-2; D is unclear. CDR3 length equals 15 residues. V was cut by 6 bases and J by 1 base, with 15 bases left in between. The germline V gene has CDR1 MNHEY and CDR2 SVGAGI. CDR3 protein: CASRTTGGFNYGYTF. The CDR3 DNA follows: TGTGCCAGCAGAACCACCGGCGGGTTTAACTATGGCTACACCTTC.

The chain recombines TRBV28 with TRBJ2-1, with D perhaps matching TRBD1 (5 bases). Germline V CDR1 and CDR2: MDHEN, SYDVKM. Trimming removed 7 bases at V and 2 bases at J, with 12 bases between. CDR3 length: 14 residues. The CDR3 loop reads CASIYQGTYNEQFF. The CDR3 DNA reads as TGTGCCAGCATATACCAGGGAACCTACAATGAGCAGTTCTTC.

The chain is built from TRBV11-1 and TRBJ1-1, with D uncertain. V was trimmed by 5 bases and J by 0 bases, leaving 10 bases between them. Germline V gives CDR1 SGHAT, CDR2 FQDESV (reference sequence). CDR3 size: 14 residues. The CDR3 nucleotides read TGTGCCAGCAGCCCATGGACGGTGAACACTGAAGCTTTCTTT. The encoded protein is CASSPWTVNTEAFF.

The V call is TRBV19, the J call TRBJ1-2; perhaps TRBD1 as D (6 bases). The germline V gene encodes CDR1 LNHDA and CDR2 SQIVND (reference sequence). CDR3 length: 14 amino acids. Trimming removed 9 bases at V and 8 bases at J, with 22 bases between. The CDR3 protein is CASLRGDRIGGYTF. CDR3 in DNA: TGTGCCAGCCTAAGGGGAGACAGGATAGGAGGCTACACCTTC.

V is TRBV5-5 and J is TRBJ2-7; weak D call: TRBD1 (6 bases). CDR3 length equals 14 residues. The V gene's germline CDR1 is SGHKS and CDR2 YYEKEE (reference sequence). V lost 1 base, J lost 3 bases, and 11 bases lay in between. CDR3 DNA sequence: TGTGCCAGCAGCTTGACGGACAGAGTCTACGAGCAGTACTTC. It encodes CASSLTDRVYEQYF. The variable domain in full, with the rest retrieved from reference TRBV5-5 and TRBJ2-7, is DAGVTQSPTHLIKTRGQQVTLRCSPISGHKSVSWYQQVLGQGPQFIFQYYEKEERGRGNFPDRFSARQFPNYSSELNVNALLLGDSALYLCASSLTDRVYEQYFGPGTRLTVT.

This clone was detected only once. The rearrangement uses TRBV29-1 and TRBJ1-2; D may be TRBD1 (6 bases). Between the trimmed V and J ends, which lost 4 bases and 5 bases, there was a span of 20 bases. CDR1 is SQVTM and CDR2 is ANQGSEA in the germline V gene. The CDR3 loop spans 15 amino acids. The CDR3 DNA follows: TGCAGCGTTGCGGGGGCGGGGAGGGAAGGTTATGGCTACACCTTC. This sequence encodes CSVAGAGREGYGYTF.

CDR3 region: CASSLYRGRTDTQYF. The CDR3, as DNA: TGTGCCAGCAGCTTGTACAGGGGTCGGACAGATACGCAGTATTTT. V gene TRBV5-6 combines with J gene TRBJ2-3, with 7 bases fitting TRBD1. Germline CDR1 reads SGHDT; CDR2 reads YYEEEE. There are 15 residues in the CDR3. Trimming removed 1 base from V and 3 bases from J; junction bases left unmatched: 5. Supplemented by reference TRBV5-6 and TRBJ2-3, the full variable domain reads DAGVTQSPTHLIKTRGQQVTLRCSPKSGHDTVSWYQQALGQGPQFIFQYYEEEERQRGNFPDRFSGHQFPNYSSELNVNALLLGDSALYLCASSLYRGRTDTQYFGPGTRLTVL.